This TCR beta chain came from a study of T cell responses to AZD1222 COVID-19 vaccine. In its sample, this clone was seen once. The antigen is undetermined. The repertoire was sequenced with immunoSEQ multiplex PCR; TCRdb's copy has only in-frame clones and lacks some. The sample yields 100,000 to 120,000 clones, around 90% seen once. Between the trimmed V and J ends, which lost 6 bases and 7 bases, there was a span of 16 bases. In germline, CDR1 is KGHSH, CDR2 LQKENI. The CDR3 contains 14 residues. Points from the study as a whole: Donors were largely white British and mainly female; clonal diversity was possibly underestimated.

V gene TRBV18 combines with J gene TRBJ1-5, with a weak D call TRBD1 (6 bases). This TCR was recovered from an adult who received the AZD1222 COVID-19 vaccine. The sample in question was peripheral blood, obtained 28 days after the second AZD1222 dose. The CDR3 region is CASSPEGGSQPQHF. In DNA form, the CDR3 reads TGTGCCAGCTCCCCAGAGGGGGGATCGCAGCCCCAGCATTTT. The full variable domain, its missing parts supplied by reference TRBV18 and TRBJ1-5, is NAGVMQNPRHLVRRRGQEARLRCSPMKGHSHVYWYRQLPEEGLKFMVYLQKENIIDESGMPKERFSAEFPKEGPSILRIQQVVRGDSAAYFCASSPEGGSQPQHFGDGTRLSIL.